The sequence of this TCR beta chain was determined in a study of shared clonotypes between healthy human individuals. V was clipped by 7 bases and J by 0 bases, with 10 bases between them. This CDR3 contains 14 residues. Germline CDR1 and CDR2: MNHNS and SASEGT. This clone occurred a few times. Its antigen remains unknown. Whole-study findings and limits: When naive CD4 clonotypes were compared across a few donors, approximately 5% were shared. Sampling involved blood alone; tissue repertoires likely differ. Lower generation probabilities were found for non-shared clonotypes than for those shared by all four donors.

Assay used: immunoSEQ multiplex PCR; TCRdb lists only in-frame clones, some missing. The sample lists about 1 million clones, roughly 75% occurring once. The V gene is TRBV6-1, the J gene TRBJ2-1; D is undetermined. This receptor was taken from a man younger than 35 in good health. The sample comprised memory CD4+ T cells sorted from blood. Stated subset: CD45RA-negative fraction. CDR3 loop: CASIGSRSYNEQFF. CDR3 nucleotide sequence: TGTGCCAGCATAGGATCCCGCTCCTACAATGAGCAGTTCTTC.